What follows describes a single T cell receptor beta chain. This clonotype was observed a handful of times. Its target antigen remains unknown. Base qualities are missing; no much larger clone stands one base away. For repertoire sequencing, TCR beta CDR3 regions were amplified from RNA transcripts. HTBI primers and the Qiagen OneStep RT-PCR kit were used in a first-round RT-PCR, which was followed by a second-round multiplex PCR, size selection and purification. Libraries were sequenced on an Illumina HiSeq2000 using paired-end 100 bp reads. Per the source publication's procedure: SOAPnuke was used to process the reads, removing any read that contained adapters or uncalled bases, had a mean Phred below 15, or lacked an exact match to the constant primer or identifier. COPE v1.2.5 was used to merge the high-quality paired reads. Each unique nucleotide sequence was treated as a clonotype, and MiTCR v1.1 was used to align the clonotypes to the IMGT TRB V, D and J references. The analysis was limited to V-J combinations with a frequency above 0.0001, which together covered 99% to 99.2% of the repertoires. For each V-J combination, a TCR clonal expansion and chaos score was defined as F50 clonal expansion divided by the chaos observed in the TCRdist matrix. Welch's t-statistics and random forest were used to reduce the features to about a dozen V-J combinations, which were then used as input to a naive Bayes classifier. The Morisita-Horn index was used to measure how similar the thyroid and blood repertoires were. TCRdb cleaned the public reads at Q25 with fastp, built clones with MiXCR and kept in-frame beta chains. Every distinct CDR3 protein forms one entry, paired with its most common genes and DNA. It is TCRdb's table, rather than the study itself, that gives the V and J calls and clone size. This sample lists 300,000 to 500,000 distinct CDR3 sequences; approximately 15% were detected once. Around 7% of the sample is held by the ten biggest clonotypes.

This sample is drawn from a study of Graves' ophthalmopathy and Graves' hyperthyroidism (dated by TCRdb to the late 2010s). A note on the overall study: Peripheral blood was collected before any treatment was given, at the time of initial diagnosis. The study used TCR beta repertoire signatures to distinguish Graves' ophthalmopathy from Graves' hyperthyroidism and to predict progression to ophthalmopathy. In total, 120 to 150 blood samples were TCR-sequenced: approximately 42 ophthalmopathy, some 72 hyperthyroidism and some 17 hyperthyroidism-to-ophthalmopathy patients. To explore V-J signatures that distinguish ophthalmopathy from hyperthyroidism, a discovery set of under 110 patients was enrolled, made up of around 40 with ophthalmopathy and around 57 with stable hyperthyroidism. For independent validation, a separate cohort was made up of around 19 hyperthyroidism patients plus 17 patients who later progressed from hyperthyroidism to ophthalmopathy. In more than five hyperthyroidism patients, T-cell repertoires of thyroid tissue and blood were compared. After sampling, hyperthyroidism patients received methimazole starting at 30 mg daily, and ophthalmopathy patients received high-dose intravenous methylprednisolone. The approximately 100 discovery patients were randomly split 7:3 into training and test sets.

From the germline V gene (reference sequence), CDR1 is SGHNT and CDR2 is YYREEE. Reading from cysteine to phenylalanine, the CDR3 counts 16 amino acids. Only the CDR3 portion is preserved as DNA: 48 bases, with reading frame beginning at the first base. Trimming costs V 1 base and J 7 bases, and their ends lie 15 bases apart. Hyperthyroidism was considered stable if no progression to ophthalmopathy occurred within 18 months of follow-up. Hyperthyroidism patients were newly diagnosed, with disease duration under 2 months, and aged 18 to 65 years. Patients with other autoimmune diseases, uncontrolled infections, pregnancy or lactation were excluded. Clinical symptoms, serum thyroxine, TRAb, thyroid ultrasound and orbital computed tomography were used for diagnosis. Ficoll-Paque density gradient centrifugation was used to isolate PBMCs from approximately 10 ml of fresh peripheral blood. Total RNA was extracted using Trizol reagent, and RNA quality was checked on an Agilent 2100 Bioanalyzer.

Overall study results and their limits: No statistical method was used to set the sample size in advance, and the investigators knew which group each participant was assigned to. Most expanded thyroid clonotypes with frequency above 0.001 were also detected in blood, suggesting blood repertoires may reflect the thyroid immune response. Ophthalmopathy was separated from stable hyperthyroidism by the 13-signature model with about 88% sensitivity and 81.08% specificity in cross-validation and with 80%/75% in the test set. In validation, the model predicted ophthalmopathy progression with more than 55% sensitivity and about 77% specificity; fewer than 15 predicted patients were CT-confirmed with GO in a median of approximately 6.5 months.

The sample consisted of peripheral blood. The TCR was taken from a woman between 18 and 29 years old with stable Graves' hyperthyroidism. Donor details come from another sample of the same person, matched by shared clones. The chain employs TRBV5-4 and TRBJ1-6, and the D gene may be TRBD1, 6 bases matching. For the CDR3, the sequence is CASSLWVLQGNSPLHF. The DNA sequence is given as TGTGCCAGCAGCTTGTGGGTTTTGCAGGGGAATTCACCCCTCCACTTT.